These T cell receptor beta chains were read from a single sample in a study of beta chain features in type 1 diabetes. Libraries were prepared by immunoSEQ multiplex PCR; TCRdb keeps only in-frame clonotypes and omits some of them. The table records some 180,000 clones, roughly an eighth of them present only once. Sequencing was performed on central memory CD4+ T cells from blood. These receptors were obtained from a woman under 30 in good health. CDR3s include the opening cysteine and the closing phenylalanine or tryptophan. Each record gives: J gene, clone size, D gene, V gene, CDR3 length, CDR3 DNA, CDR3 protein. A D gene is named only where the DNA matches it firmly. A clone size is listed for some rows: how often the clone was seen (once, few, many), or a class if it is expanded.

>TRBJ1-2|NA|NA|TRBV29-1|12
TGCAGCGCAATGACACCTAACTATGGCTACACCTTC
CSAMTPNYGYTF
>TRBJ2-5|few|NA|TRBV15|21
TGTGCCACCAGCAGAGATCTGCGGCCTCCGTCCACTAAGATATGGATAGAGACCCAGTACTTC
CATSRDLRPPSTKIWIETQYF
>TRBJ2-1|NA|TRBD2|TRBV19|15
TGTGCCAGTAGTACTCTTAGCGGGAGAGGCAATGAGCAGTTCTTC
CASSTLSGRGNEQFF
>TRBJ2-2|NA|NA|TRBV7-3|19
TGTGCCAGCAGCTTATTCCACGGGGGAGTTGGGTCTGGGGCCGGGGAGCTGTTTTTT
CASSLFHGGVGSGAGELFF
>TRBJ2-1|NA|NA|TRBV4-2|17
TGTGCCAGCAGCCAAGAAGGTCGAGGAAAAGGATCGAATGAGCAGTTCTTC
CASSQEGRGKGSNEQFF
>TRBJ2-7|few|TRBD2|TRBV14|13
TGTGCCAGCAGCCTAGCGGGAGCCTACGAGCAGTACTTC
CASSLAGAYEQYF
>TRBJ2-7|NA|NA|TRBV6-5|14
TGTGCCAGCAGTTACACGGGTCATACCTACGAGCAGTACTTC
CASSYTGHTYEQYF
>TRBJ2-1|few|TRBD1|TRBV7-2|18
TGTGCCAGCAGCCGTGGGACAGGGGCCGCCCGCTCCTACAATGAGCAGTTCTTC
CASSRGTGAARSYNEQFF
>TRBJ2-5|few|TRBD2|TRBV30|14
TGTGCCTGGAGTTCCGGGACTACGAGCGAGACCCAGTACTTC
CAWSSGTTSETQYF
>TRBJ2-5|few|NA|TRBV29-1|14
TGCAGCGTTCTTAGGGGGGGGCAGCGAGAGACCCAGTACTTC
CSVLRGGQRETQYF
>TRBJ2-7|few|TRBD2|TRBV4-2|15
TGTGCCAGCAGCCAAGATATAGCGGGAGCCTACGAGCAGTACTTC
CASSQDIAGAYEQYF
>TRBJ1-2|NA|NA|TRBV5-6|11
TGTGCCAGCAGCTGGTGGGGCTACTACACCTTC
CASSWWGYYTF
>TRBJ2-1|NA|TRBD2|TRBV4-2|16
TGTGCCAGCAGCCAACGCGGGACTAGAGAACACAATGAGCAGTTCTTC
CASSQRGTREHNEQFF
>TRBJ2-3|NA|NA|TRBV5-4|15
TGTGCCAGCAGCTTGCAGCGGAAACACACAGATACGCAGTATTTT
CASSLQRKHTDTQYF
>TRBJ2-1|NA|NA|TRBV5-4|16
TGTGCCAGCAGCTTGGGAAATGGGGCGAGATACAATGAGCAGTTCTTC
CASSLGNGARYNEQFF
>TRBJ2-1|NA|TRBD2|TRBV6-6|15
TGTGCCAGCAGTTTTGGACTAGCGGGAGGGGGCGAGCAGTTCTTC
CASSFGLAGGGEQFF
>TRBJ2-7|few|NA|TRBV30|12
TGTGCCTGGACTGTACAGGGATACGAGCAGTACTTC
CAWTVQGYEQYF
>TRBJ2-6|few|NA|TRBV6-5|14
TGTGCCAGCAGTTCTAGCTCTGGGGCCAACGTCCTGACTTTC
CASSSSSGANVLTF
>TRBJ1-1|few|NA|TRBV4-2|14
TGTGCCAGCAGCCAAGCAGGGGAGTACACTGAAGCTTTCTTT
CASSQAGEYTEAFF
>TRBJ2-3|NA|NA|TRBV5-1|13
TGCGCCAGCAGCTTGGATTACTCAGATACGCAGTATTTT
CASSLDYSDTQYF
>TRBJ2-5|many|NA|TRBV5-6|14
TGTGCCAGTCGGGGAAGTACTAGGTGGGAGACCCAGTACTTC
CASRGSTRWETQYF
>TRBJ1-2|few|NA|TRBV6-1|13
TGTGCCAGCCGATCCCCAGGGAACTATGGCTACACCTTC
CASRSPGNYGYTF
>TRBJ1-2|few|TRBD1|TRBV4-1|15
TGCGCCAGCAGCCAAGGACAGGGGACCCATTCCGGCTACACCTTC
CASSQGQGTHSGYTF
>TRBJ1-4|NA|NA|TRBV27|15
TGTGCCAGCAGTTACGAGAACAGTAGGAATGAAAAACTGTTTTTT
CASSYENSRNEKLFF
>TRBJ2-1|NA|NA|TRBV18|16
TGTGCCAGCTCACCAAAAAGTCAGGGGACCTGGAATGAGCAGTTCTTC
CASSPKSQGTWNEQFF
>TRBJ1-5|few|NA|TRBV2|15
TGTGCCAGCAGCTTGGACAAGTGGGGCAATCAGCCCCAGCATTTT
CASSLDKWGNQPQHF
>TRBJ2-5|NA|TRBD2|TRBV5-1|17
TGCGCCAGCAGCTCAGGACTAGCGGGCTCATCCCAAGAGACCCAGTACTTC
CASSSGLAGSSQETQYF
>TRBJ2-1|few|NA|TRBV7-9|11
TGTGCCAGCAGCGGTAGAAGTGAGCAGTTCTTC
CASSGRSEQFF
>TRBJ2-1|few|TRBD2|TRBV9|15
TGTGCCAGCAGCGTAGATAGCGGGAGTTACAATGAGCAGTTCTTC
CASSVDSGSYNEQFF
>TRBJ2-1|few|TRBD2|TRBV7-2|18
TGTGCCAGCAGCTTAGGACTAGCGGGAGGGCCGAGGTACAATGAGCAGTTCTTC
CASSLGLAGGPRYNEQFF
>TRBJ2-1|few|TRBD2|TRBV5-6|15
TGTGCCAGCAGCACCTGGACTAGCGGCTACAATGAGCAGTTCTTC
CASSTWTSGYNEQFF
>TRBJ2-7|few|NA|TRBV2|14
TGTGCCAGCAGTGACCTCGCACAGGACTACGAGCAGTACTTC
CASSDLAQDYEQYF
>TRBJ2-2|NA|TRBD1|TRBV18|15
TGTGCCAGCTCATGGGGACAGAGGAACACCGGGGAGCTGTTTTTT
CASSWGQRNTGELFF
>TRBJ2-3|NA|TRBD1|TRBV11-2|14
TGTGCCAGCAGCTCCGGGACAGGGGGAGATACGCAGTATTTT
CASSSGTGGDTQYF
>TRBJ2-5|few|NA|TRBV27|14
TGTGCCAGCAGTTCCCGTCGGAAAGCGGAGACCCAGTACTTC
CASSSRRKAETQYF
>TRBJ1-4|few|TRBD1|TRBV7-2|15
TGTGCCAGCAGCCTGCGGACAGGTACTAATGAAAAACTGTTTTTT
CASSLRTGTNEKLFF
>TRBJ1-5|few|NA|TRBV28|12
TGTGCCAGCAGTTTATTGGGCAGGGATAAGCATTTT
CASSLLGRDKHF
>TRBJ1-4|NA|TRBD1|TRBV6-5|15
TGTGCCAGCAGTTACTCGGCGACAGGGAATGAAAAACTGTTTTTT
CASSYSATGNEKLFF
>TRBJ2-7|NA|NA|TRBV6-5|13
TGTGCCATCAGTGAGGGCGCGGCATACGAGCAGTACTTC
CAISEGAAYEQYF
>TRBJ2-1|NA|NA|TRBV7-9|13
TGTGCCAGCAGCCGTAGAGGTAGAGATGAGCAGTTCTTC
CASSRRGRDEQFF
>TRBJ1-5|few|NA|TRBV11-2|14
TGTGCCAGCAGCTTTGGACCGTCGGGGGTTCTCCAGCATTTT
CASSFGPSGVLQHF
>TRBJ2-1|NA|TRBD2|TRBV5-1|14
TGCGCCAGCAGGGAACTAGCGACCTACAATGAGCAGTTCTTC
CASRELATYNEQFF
>TRBJ2-7|few|TRBD1|TRBV7-2|16
TGTGCCAGCAGCTCTCGGGCCGGGACAGGGGCCTACGAGCAGTACTTC
CASSSRAGTGAYEQYF
>TRBJ1-1|few|TRBD1|TRBV7-9|14
TGTGCCAGCAGCTCCCACAGGGGCAACACTGAAGCTTTCTTT
CASSSHRGNTEAFF
>TRBJ2-6|NA|NA|TRBV29-1|14
TGCAGCGTTGACAGGGCTGCTGGGACCAACGTCCTGACTTTC
CSVDRAAGTNVLTF
>TRBJ2-2|NA|NA|TRBV28|15
TGTGCCAGCAGTTTCGAGGGGCGGGGCACCGGGGAGCTGTTTTTT
CASSFEGRGTGELFF
>TRBJ2-4|few|NA|TRBV13|17
TGTGCCAGCAGCTCCTCCGGGACTTCCATAGCCAAAAACATTCAGTACTTC
CASSSSGTSIAKNIQYF